What follows are 17 T cell receptor beta chains derived from one specimen sequenced in a study of T cell responses to AZD1222 COVID-19 vaccine. TCRdb's table, derived via immunoSEQ multiplex PCR, lists solely in-frame clones and lacks some. The data show under 150,000 clones, approximately 90% seen once. Source: peripheral blood, taken on day 0 of AZD1222 vaccination. Receptors originate from an adult in good health.

This clone was picked up one time. This sequence joins TRBV7-6 and TRBJ1-1; D is uncertain. The germline V gene has CDR1 SGHVS and CDR2 FNYEAQ. The length of the CDR3 is 16 residues. V was pared by 1 base and J by 3 bases, with 15 bases between. This chain's CDR3 is CASSLGSRVVDTEAFF. CDR3 bases: TGTGCCAGCAGCTTAGGCTCAAGAGTTGTCGACACTGAAGCTTTCTTT.

V gene TRBV5-8 combines with J gene TRBJ1-5; D call uncertain. The V gene's germline CDR1 is SGHTS and CDR2 YDEGEE. The CDR3 extends over 14 amino acids. V lost 0 bases and J lost 2, with 6 bases in between. The CDR3 spells CASSLGAGNQPQHF. The CDR3 nucleotides read TGTGCCAGCAGCTTGGGCGCAGGCAATCAGCCCCAGCATTTT.

Only one count was recorded for this clone. The chain recombines TRBV2 with TRBJ1-3; no clear D. Trimming took off 10 bases at V and 0 bases at J, with 10 bases between the two ends. The CDR3 sequence is 13 residues long. Germline V gene lookup returns CDR1 SNHLY and CDR2 FYNNEI. Written as DNA, the CDR3 is TGTGCCATCGACGGCTACTCTGGAAACACCATATATTTT. Translated: CAIDGYSGNTIYF.

The gene calls are TRBV3-1 (or the pseudogene TRBV3-2) and TRBJ2-1, with D tentatively TRBD2 (5 bases). The V end lost 2 bases, the J end lost 1 base, and 9 bases lay between the germline ends. The CDR3 is made up of 15 amino acids. Germline V lookup: CDR1 LGHDT, CDR2 YNNKEL (reference sequence). For the CDR3, the DNA is TGTGCCAGCAGCCAAAGTACTAGATCCTACAATGAGCAGTTCTTC. Translating gives CASSQSTRSYNEQFF.

J is TRBJ1-1 and V is TRBV10-3; TRBD1 matches 8 bases. CDR1 and CDR2 (germline): ENHRY, SYGVKD. After removal of 2 bases from V and 0 bases from J, the junction contained 2 bases not matched to a gene. The CDR3 length is 15 residues. CDR3 bases: TGTGCCATCAGTGAGGGGGACAGGATGAACACTGAAGCTTTCTTT. It codes for CAISEGDRMNTEAFF.

This clone has a single count. V gene TRBV11-2 combines with J gene TRBJ2-1; 7 bases map to TRBD2. The ends lost 4 bases at V and 3 bases at J; junction bases unmatched: 9. This CDR3 is 16 amino acids long. The germline gives CDR1 SGHAT, CDR2 FQNNGV. The CDR3 nucleotides read TGTGCCAGCAGCTCAGCCATGGGAGGGCTCTACAATGAGCAGTTCTTC. Translating it yields CASSSAMGGLYNEQFF.

The V and J genes are TRBV10-3 and TRBJ1-5; no clear D gene. The CDR3 runs to 12 residues. V lost 4 bases, J lost 6 bases, and 7 bases lay in between. CDR1 and CDR2 from the germline V gene are ENHRY and SYGVKD. The CDR3 loop is CAISVEGQPQHF. In DNA form, the CDR3 reads TGTGCCATCAGTGTTGAGGGTCAGCCCCAGCATTTT.

V and J are TRBV27 and TRBJ2-4; 11 bases are a match to TRBD2. The junction had 5 bases not matched to a gene; V was cut back by 4 bases and J by 0 bases. Germline V lookup: CDR1 MNHEY, CDR2 SMNVEV (reference sequence). This CDR3 region has 17 residues. The CDR3: CASSSTTSGVAKNIQYF. CDR3 nucleotides: TGTGCCAGCAGTTCAACGACTAGCGGGGTAGCCAAAAACATTCAGTACTTC.

This clone was seen a single time. The V call is TRBV7-9, the J call TRBJ2-7; D unresolved. V shed 5 bases and J shed 3 bases, with 11 bases lying between them. Germline V gene data show CDR1 as SEHNR and CDR2 as FQNEAQ (reference sequence). The length of the CDR3 is 13 residues. The CDR3 coding sequence is TGTGCCAGCAGCCCCTCTAGGAGCTACGAGCAGTACTTC. Translated, it gives CASSPSRSYEQYF.

This chain joins TRBV5-1 and TRBJ1-2; 8 positions match TRBD1. The CDR3 contains 17 residues. V dropped 0 bases and J dropped 8; count of bases not matched to a gene: 15. The germline V gene has CDR1 SGHRS and CDR2 YFSETQ. The CDR3 sequence: CASSLGPAGGAGRGYTF. In DNA, the CDR3 is TGCGCCAGCAGCTTGGGCCCTGCAGGGGGCGCGGGTCGGGGCTACACCTTC.

This rearrangement joins TRBV6-5 to TRBJ1-5, with 10 bases lining up with TRBD1. V shed 0 bases, J shed 7 bases, and the junction held 3 bases outside the gene matches. CDR1 MNHEY and CDR2 SVGAGI come from the germline V gene. This CDR3 comprises 15 residues. The CDR3 is CASSYSTTGGQPQHF. CDR3 nucleotides: TGTGCCAGCAGTTACTCGACGACAGGGGGCCAGCCCCAGCATTTT.

CDR3 coding DNA: TGTGCCAGCAGCTTCGGGCAGACAAGAAATGAAAAACTGTTTTTT. Translation: CASSFGQTRNEKLFF. The chain has TRBV11-3 and TRBJ1-4; no clear D. The CDR3 has 15 amino acids. In germline, CDR1 is SGHNT, CDR2 YENEEA. V was trimmed by 3 bases and J by 5 bases, leaving 13 bases between them.

This clone has more than one count but fewer than ten. V and J are TRBV2 and TRBJ2-7; D is possibly TRBD1 (6 bases). In germline, CDR1 is SNHLY, CDR2 FYNNEI. The V and J ends lost 3 bases and 2 bases respectively, with 14 bases between them. The length of the CDR3 is 15 residues. The CDR3 DNA reads TGTGCCAGCAGTGACCGGGACAAGGGGACCTACGAGCAGTACTTC. Protein product: CASSDRDKGTYEQYF.

This rearrangement joins TRBV2 to TRBJ2-1, with unresolved D. Trimming shortened V by 0 bases and J by 7 bases, and 10 bases separated the two germline ends. The length of the CDR3 is 14 residues. Germline CDR1 SNHLY, CDR2 FYNNEI. The CDR3 bases are TGTGCCAGCAGTGAAGCGCTGGTGGGGAATGAGCAGTTCTTC. Protein sequence: CASSEALVGNEQFF.

V gene TRBV5-6 combines with J gene TRBJ2-2; D is uncertain. CDR1 is SGHDT and CDR2 is YYEEEE in the germline V gene. The CDR3 is 15 amino acids. The germline V and J ends were trimmed by 1 base and 1 base, with 8 bases remaining between them. The CDR3 region has the DNA TGTGCCAGCAGCTTGAGACAACGGAACACCGGGGAGCTGTTTTTT. Translating it yields CASSLRQRNTGELFF. Full variable domain (outside the CDR3, taken from reference TRBV5-6 and TRBJ2-2): DAGVTQSPTHLIKTRGQQVTLRCSPKSGHDTVSWYQQALGQGPQFIFQYYEEEERQRGNFPDRFSGHQFPNYSSELNVNALLLGDSALYLCASSLRQRNTGELFFGEGSRLTVL.

V is TRBV6-4 and J is TRBJ1-1; no clear D gene. The CDR3 loop spans 13 amino acids. Per germline, CDR1 MRHNA and CDR2 SNTAGT. The V gene lost 4 bases and the J gene lost 0 bases, with 6 bases spanning the gap. CDR3 in amino acids: CASSARLNTEAFF. The CDR3 DNA follows: TGTGCCAGCAGTGCCAGACTGAACACTGAAGCTTTCTTT.

The rearrangement links TRBV2 to TRBJ2-5; tentatively, D is TRBD2 (5 bases). Between the trimmed V and J ends, which lost 3 bases and 5 bases, there was a span of 22 bases. The CDR3 totals 17 residues. CDR1 SNHLY and CDR2 FYNNEI come from the germline V gene. The chain's CDR3 is CASSETKGGSRVETQYF. The CDR3 DNA reads TGTGCCAGCAGTGAGACGAAAGGAGGATCGCGGGTGGAGACCCAGTACTTC.